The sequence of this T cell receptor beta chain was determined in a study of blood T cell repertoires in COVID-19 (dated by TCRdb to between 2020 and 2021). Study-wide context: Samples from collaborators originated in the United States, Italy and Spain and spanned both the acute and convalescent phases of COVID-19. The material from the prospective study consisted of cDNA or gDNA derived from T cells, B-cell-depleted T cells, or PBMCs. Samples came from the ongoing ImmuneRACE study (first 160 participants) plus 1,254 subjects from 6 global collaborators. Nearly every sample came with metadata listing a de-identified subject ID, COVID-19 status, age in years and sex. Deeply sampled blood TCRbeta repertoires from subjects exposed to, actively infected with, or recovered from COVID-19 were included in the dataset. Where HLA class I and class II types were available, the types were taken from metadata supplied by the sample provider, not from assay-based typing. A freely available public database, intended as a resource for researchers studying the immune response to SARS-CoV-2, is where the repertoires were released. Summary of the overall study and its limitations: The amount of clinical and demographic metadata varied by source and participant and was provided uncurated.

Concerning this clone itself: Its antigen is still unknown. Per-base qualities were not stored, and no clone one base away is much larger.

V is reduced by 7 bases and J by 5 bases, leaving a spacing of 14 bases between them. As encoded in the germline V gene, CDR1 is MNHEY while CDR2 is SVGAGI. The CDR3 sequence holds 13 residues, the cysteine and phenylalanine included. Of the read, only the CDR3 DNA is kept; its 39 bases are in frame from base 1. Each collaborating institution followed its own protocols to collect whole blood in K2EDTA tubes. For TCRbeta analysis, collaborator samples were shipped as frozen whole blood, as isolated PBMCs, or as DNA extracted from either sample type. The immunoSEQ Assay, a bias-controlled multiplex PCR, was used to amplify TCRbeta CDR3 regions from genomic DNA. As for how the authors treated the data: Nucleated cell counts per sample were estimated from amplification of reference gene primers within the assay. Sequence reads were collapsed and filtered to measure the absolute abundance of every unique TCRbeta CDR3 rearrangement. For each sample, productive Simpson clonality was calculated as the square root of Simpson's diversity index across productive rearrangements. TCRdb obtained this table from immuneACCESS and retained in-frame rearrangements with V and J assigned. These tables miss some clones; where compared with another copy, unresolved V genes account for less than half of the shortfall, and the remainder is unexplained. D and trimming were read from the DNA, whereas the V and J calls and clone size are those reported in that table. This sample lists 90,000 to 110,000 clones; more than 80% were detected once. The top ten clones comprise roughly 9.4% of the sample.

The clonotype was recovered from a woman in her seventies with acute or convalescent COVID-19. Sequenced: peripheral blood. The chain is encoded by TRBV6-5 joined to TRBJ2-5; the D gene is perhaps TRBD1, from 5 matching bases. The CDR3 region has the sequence CASTRDPGETQYF. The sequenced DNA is TGTGCCAGCACCCGCGACCCAGGGGAGACCCAGTACTTC.